The present TCR beta chain was sequenced within a study of cytomegalovirus exposure and HLA in healthy donors (TCRdb year 2017). For the study in its entirety: In an earlier analysis of some 550 of the donors, around 290 Gb of sequence data and 90 million to 130 million unique TCR beta sequences from about 190 million T cells were reported. Roughly 290 gigabases of sequencing data and tens of millions of unique TCR sequences made up an early release that covered roughly 670 HLA-typed donors. Among the roughly 400 genotyped donors, around 81% belonged to the genetic ancestry cluster associated with self-reported Caucasian donors. The aim of the study was to test whether cataloging public T cell receptors could identify signatures of past pathogen exposure. Using immunosequencing, the study profiled T cell repertoires from 550 to 750 subjects and related those repertoires to cytomegalovirus serostatus. Along with the approximately 620-subject first cohort, a separate validation cohort of over a hundred different subjects was used. The study combined high-throughput TCR immunosequencing, statistical association of individual TCRs with disease status, and machine learning to predict cytomegalovirus infection status. A later analysis re-analyzed previously published TCR beta repertoires from 650 to 800 donors and added high-resolution HLA genotyping to study TCR occurrence patterns. Rather than drawing on any new phenotypic data, the later analysis identified candidate immune exposures from TCR beta sequences and the way those sequences occurred across donors. In an earlier analysis of roughly 580 of the donors, high-throughput TCR beta sequencing was used to judge whether each TCR beta V gene segment behaved as functional or pseudogenic. Donor age, sex, ethnicity and CMV serostatus were compiled together with the repertoire data. A later genetic analysis took genome-wide SNP genotypes for about three fifths of the 666 donors and used that subset as a discovery cohort. All discovery cohort repertoires had been generated on a single sequencing platform. Class I and class II HLA loci were covered by the typing at four-digit resolution. Typing coverage varied by locus: about 620-630 donors for A, B, C, DRB1 and DQB1; 500 to 550 for DQA1; approximately 610 for DPA1; 450 to 480 for DPB1. About five DR-DQ haplotypes were treated as single units for association and clustering because of strong linkage in the cohort. Among approximately 370 genotyped donors of the cohort, an average of around 220,000 unique TCR beta nucleotide sequences was sequenced per donor, of which approximately 19% were non-productive. Findings and caveats that apply to the study as a whole: A cluster of highly shared sequence variants was judged likely to represent a technical artifact of the sequencing pipeline. While some public TCRs were present in many individuals, most TCR sequences turned up only very rarely across donors. For the cohort, immune exposure information was limited to CMV serostatus. According to a later analysis, most CMV-associated TCR beta chains appeared to be HLA-restricted, and the HLA associations seemed to be driven largely by CMV exposure. At a false discovery rate of 0.05, a later analysis linked 15,000 to 20,000 TCR beta sequences to specific HLA alleles. In a later genetic analysis, a missense DCLRE1C variant was associated with V-gene and J-gene trimming of TCR beta chains, and the association was replicated in an independent cohort. The authors suggested that the approach could potentially be generalized to other disease states and immunological phenotypes. In a later genetic analysis, fewer N-insertions in productive TCRs were reported among donors in an Asian-associated ancestry cluster than the approximately 630-donor mean. Presence/absence analyses assumed roughly uniform sequencing depth across donors, an assumption that may not hold. Because counts were too low, roughly 18 rarely observed V segments, including chromosome 9 orphons, were left out of the earlier analysis of 587 of the donors. The 87-base-pair reads could not distinguish some IMGT-functional V segments, including TRBV6-2 and TRBV6-3, so those segments were excluded. According to a later analysis, TCR association rates differed among HLA loci, with DRB1 alleles showing the most associated TCRs and HLA-C alleles showing the fewest. In vitro tests confirmed that a few of the cytomegalovirus-associated TCR beta chains recognize cytomegalovirus antigens. In a later analysis, HLA-associated TCR beta chains showed more clonal expansion and lower generation probabilities than non-associated chains that were equally common. HLA typing was unavailable for some donors at each locus, so association tests used only the typed subset. When HLA alleles, especially DR and DQ, strongly co-occurred, TCR associations were difficult to assign to individual alleles. Correlated functional status among segregating V segments might reflect linkage disequilibrium, but an unknown experimental factor could not be ruled out. In this cohort, only TCR beta chains were sequenced, and detectable features were limited by the absence of alpha or paired-chain data. The classifier was reported to diagnose cytomegalovirus status with high specificity and sensitivity in both the original and validation cohorts. In an earlier analysis of 587 of the donors, most TCR beta V segments appeared in productive rearrangements about 87% or about 30% of the time, broadly matching IMGT annotations. According to a later analysis, parvovirus B19, influenza, CMV and Epstein-Barr virus appeared linked to several top co-occurrence clusters. The study gave a list of 150 to 200 TCR beta chains associated with cytomegalovirus. A further reported finding was that TCR beta sequences accurately predicted the HLA-A and HLA-B alleles for most subjects in the first cohort.

The library was generated by the immunoSEQ multiplex PCR assay. A mixture of 60 forward primers for TCR Vbeta segments and 13 reverse primers for TCR Jbeta segments was used in the multiplex PCR. A multiplex PCR assay on genomic DNA amplified the CDR3 region of rearranged TCR beta genes. The amplified TCR beta libraries were sequenced on the Illumina HiSeq System as 87-base-pair reads. The source study handled its data this way. In a later analysis, roughly 80 million unique TCR beta chains were counted across the approximately 670 repertoires, and around 10 million of these chains were shared by at least two donors. Raw reads were error-corrected and collapsed into unique sequences by a nearest-neighbor algorithm in which closely related sequences were merged to remove PCR and sequencing errors. Alignment of CDR3 sequences to IMGT reference sequences was used to assign V, D and J gene segments. For a sequence to be retained, at least a six-nucleotide match to both a V gene segment and a J gene segment was required. Rearrangements were classified as productive when the CDR3 lacked stop codons and remained in frame with V and J, and all other rearrangements were classified as non-productive. Following IMGT convention, CDR3 was defined as the stretch from the second conserved V-encoded cysteine up to the conserved J-encoded phenylalanine. The earlier analysis of 500 to 650 of the donors excluded any sequence lacking an unambiguous match to a single V gene segment. An earlier analysis of 550 to 650 of the donors classified V segments as functional when productive rearrangements were above 56.7% and as segregating when the standard deviation between donors was above 5%. A statistical classification framework was developed to diagnose cytomegalovirus status using the catalog of TCR beta chain sequences. A later analysis assigned V and J genes by comparing TCR nucleotide sequences with IMGT/GENE-DB human TR gene sequences. In a later analysis, CDR3 sequences and most-parsimonious VDJ recombination scenarios were assigned using the TCRdist pipeline. In a later analysis, every TCR beta chain was defined by the combination of its CDR3 amino acid sequence and its V-gene family, and reads without a unique V-gene family were dropped. To address suspected cross-contamination and a sequencing artifact, a later analysis removed 550 to 750 highly shared, low-generation-probability nucleotide sequences. For each public chain, a later analysis derived a clonal expansion index from normalized ranks of inferred template counts within each repertoire. In a later analysis, generation probabilities were computed with a VDJ recombination model fitted to out-of-frame rearrangements, and the resulting probabilities were checked against IGoR. A later analysis scored TCR-TCR, TCR-HLA and TCR-CMV co-occurrence with hypergeometric tests, applying a repertoire-size bias correction to TCR pairs. False discovery rates were estimated in a later analysis by permuting HLA or CMV assignments 20 times. In a later analysis, co-occurring TCRs were grouped using DBSCAN, with TCRdist sequence similarity added in when clustering inside HLA-allele-positive subsets. Repertoires with fewer than 30,000 or more than 120,000 public chains were left out of co-occurrence clustering, as were roughly five repertoires with anomalous nucleotide sharing. The source is immuneACCESS, and TCRdb retained only in-frame sequences with V and J called. Part of the clones is not carried over; for the studies checked, unresolved V genes explain less than half of this, and the remainder is unexplained. V, J and clone size are taken as reported in that table, and D and trimming were inferred from the DNA itself. The sample table holds about 170,000 clones, of which about 62% were seen once. The ten largest clones capture over 2.5% of the sample.

The V end gives up 5 bases and the J end 3 bases, leaving 8 bases in the junction not matched to a gene. The CDR3 runs 16 amino acids, cysteine and phenylalanine included. Only CDR3 DNA is held: 48 bases, read in frame from base 1. For CDR1 and CDR2, the germline V gene lists SGHTA and FQGTGA. In total, around 600 healthy bone marrow donors made up the cohort. Cohort members were all nominally healthy when sampled, although unrecorded immune exposures were likely present. The donor tested CMV seronegative and was one of the 352 seronegative cohort members. A peripheral blood sample was collected from each donor, and TCR beta sequencing was performed on peripheral blood mononuclear cells. The Qiagen DNeasy Blood Extraction Kit was used to extract genomic DNA from the blood cell samples. Points on this clone: It has no known antigen specificity. No per-base quality is available; no much larger clone lies one base away.

This TCR was sampled from a man aged 40-49 years in good health and CMV-seronegative. The V gene is TRBV7-3 and the J gene is TRBJ2-3, and TRBD2 aligns with 10 junction nucleotides. Sequenced input: PBMCs. The DNA sequence is TGTGCCAGCAGCCCCTCTAGCGGGAGCGGGACAGATACGCAGTATTTT. This translates into CASSPSSGSGTDTQYF.